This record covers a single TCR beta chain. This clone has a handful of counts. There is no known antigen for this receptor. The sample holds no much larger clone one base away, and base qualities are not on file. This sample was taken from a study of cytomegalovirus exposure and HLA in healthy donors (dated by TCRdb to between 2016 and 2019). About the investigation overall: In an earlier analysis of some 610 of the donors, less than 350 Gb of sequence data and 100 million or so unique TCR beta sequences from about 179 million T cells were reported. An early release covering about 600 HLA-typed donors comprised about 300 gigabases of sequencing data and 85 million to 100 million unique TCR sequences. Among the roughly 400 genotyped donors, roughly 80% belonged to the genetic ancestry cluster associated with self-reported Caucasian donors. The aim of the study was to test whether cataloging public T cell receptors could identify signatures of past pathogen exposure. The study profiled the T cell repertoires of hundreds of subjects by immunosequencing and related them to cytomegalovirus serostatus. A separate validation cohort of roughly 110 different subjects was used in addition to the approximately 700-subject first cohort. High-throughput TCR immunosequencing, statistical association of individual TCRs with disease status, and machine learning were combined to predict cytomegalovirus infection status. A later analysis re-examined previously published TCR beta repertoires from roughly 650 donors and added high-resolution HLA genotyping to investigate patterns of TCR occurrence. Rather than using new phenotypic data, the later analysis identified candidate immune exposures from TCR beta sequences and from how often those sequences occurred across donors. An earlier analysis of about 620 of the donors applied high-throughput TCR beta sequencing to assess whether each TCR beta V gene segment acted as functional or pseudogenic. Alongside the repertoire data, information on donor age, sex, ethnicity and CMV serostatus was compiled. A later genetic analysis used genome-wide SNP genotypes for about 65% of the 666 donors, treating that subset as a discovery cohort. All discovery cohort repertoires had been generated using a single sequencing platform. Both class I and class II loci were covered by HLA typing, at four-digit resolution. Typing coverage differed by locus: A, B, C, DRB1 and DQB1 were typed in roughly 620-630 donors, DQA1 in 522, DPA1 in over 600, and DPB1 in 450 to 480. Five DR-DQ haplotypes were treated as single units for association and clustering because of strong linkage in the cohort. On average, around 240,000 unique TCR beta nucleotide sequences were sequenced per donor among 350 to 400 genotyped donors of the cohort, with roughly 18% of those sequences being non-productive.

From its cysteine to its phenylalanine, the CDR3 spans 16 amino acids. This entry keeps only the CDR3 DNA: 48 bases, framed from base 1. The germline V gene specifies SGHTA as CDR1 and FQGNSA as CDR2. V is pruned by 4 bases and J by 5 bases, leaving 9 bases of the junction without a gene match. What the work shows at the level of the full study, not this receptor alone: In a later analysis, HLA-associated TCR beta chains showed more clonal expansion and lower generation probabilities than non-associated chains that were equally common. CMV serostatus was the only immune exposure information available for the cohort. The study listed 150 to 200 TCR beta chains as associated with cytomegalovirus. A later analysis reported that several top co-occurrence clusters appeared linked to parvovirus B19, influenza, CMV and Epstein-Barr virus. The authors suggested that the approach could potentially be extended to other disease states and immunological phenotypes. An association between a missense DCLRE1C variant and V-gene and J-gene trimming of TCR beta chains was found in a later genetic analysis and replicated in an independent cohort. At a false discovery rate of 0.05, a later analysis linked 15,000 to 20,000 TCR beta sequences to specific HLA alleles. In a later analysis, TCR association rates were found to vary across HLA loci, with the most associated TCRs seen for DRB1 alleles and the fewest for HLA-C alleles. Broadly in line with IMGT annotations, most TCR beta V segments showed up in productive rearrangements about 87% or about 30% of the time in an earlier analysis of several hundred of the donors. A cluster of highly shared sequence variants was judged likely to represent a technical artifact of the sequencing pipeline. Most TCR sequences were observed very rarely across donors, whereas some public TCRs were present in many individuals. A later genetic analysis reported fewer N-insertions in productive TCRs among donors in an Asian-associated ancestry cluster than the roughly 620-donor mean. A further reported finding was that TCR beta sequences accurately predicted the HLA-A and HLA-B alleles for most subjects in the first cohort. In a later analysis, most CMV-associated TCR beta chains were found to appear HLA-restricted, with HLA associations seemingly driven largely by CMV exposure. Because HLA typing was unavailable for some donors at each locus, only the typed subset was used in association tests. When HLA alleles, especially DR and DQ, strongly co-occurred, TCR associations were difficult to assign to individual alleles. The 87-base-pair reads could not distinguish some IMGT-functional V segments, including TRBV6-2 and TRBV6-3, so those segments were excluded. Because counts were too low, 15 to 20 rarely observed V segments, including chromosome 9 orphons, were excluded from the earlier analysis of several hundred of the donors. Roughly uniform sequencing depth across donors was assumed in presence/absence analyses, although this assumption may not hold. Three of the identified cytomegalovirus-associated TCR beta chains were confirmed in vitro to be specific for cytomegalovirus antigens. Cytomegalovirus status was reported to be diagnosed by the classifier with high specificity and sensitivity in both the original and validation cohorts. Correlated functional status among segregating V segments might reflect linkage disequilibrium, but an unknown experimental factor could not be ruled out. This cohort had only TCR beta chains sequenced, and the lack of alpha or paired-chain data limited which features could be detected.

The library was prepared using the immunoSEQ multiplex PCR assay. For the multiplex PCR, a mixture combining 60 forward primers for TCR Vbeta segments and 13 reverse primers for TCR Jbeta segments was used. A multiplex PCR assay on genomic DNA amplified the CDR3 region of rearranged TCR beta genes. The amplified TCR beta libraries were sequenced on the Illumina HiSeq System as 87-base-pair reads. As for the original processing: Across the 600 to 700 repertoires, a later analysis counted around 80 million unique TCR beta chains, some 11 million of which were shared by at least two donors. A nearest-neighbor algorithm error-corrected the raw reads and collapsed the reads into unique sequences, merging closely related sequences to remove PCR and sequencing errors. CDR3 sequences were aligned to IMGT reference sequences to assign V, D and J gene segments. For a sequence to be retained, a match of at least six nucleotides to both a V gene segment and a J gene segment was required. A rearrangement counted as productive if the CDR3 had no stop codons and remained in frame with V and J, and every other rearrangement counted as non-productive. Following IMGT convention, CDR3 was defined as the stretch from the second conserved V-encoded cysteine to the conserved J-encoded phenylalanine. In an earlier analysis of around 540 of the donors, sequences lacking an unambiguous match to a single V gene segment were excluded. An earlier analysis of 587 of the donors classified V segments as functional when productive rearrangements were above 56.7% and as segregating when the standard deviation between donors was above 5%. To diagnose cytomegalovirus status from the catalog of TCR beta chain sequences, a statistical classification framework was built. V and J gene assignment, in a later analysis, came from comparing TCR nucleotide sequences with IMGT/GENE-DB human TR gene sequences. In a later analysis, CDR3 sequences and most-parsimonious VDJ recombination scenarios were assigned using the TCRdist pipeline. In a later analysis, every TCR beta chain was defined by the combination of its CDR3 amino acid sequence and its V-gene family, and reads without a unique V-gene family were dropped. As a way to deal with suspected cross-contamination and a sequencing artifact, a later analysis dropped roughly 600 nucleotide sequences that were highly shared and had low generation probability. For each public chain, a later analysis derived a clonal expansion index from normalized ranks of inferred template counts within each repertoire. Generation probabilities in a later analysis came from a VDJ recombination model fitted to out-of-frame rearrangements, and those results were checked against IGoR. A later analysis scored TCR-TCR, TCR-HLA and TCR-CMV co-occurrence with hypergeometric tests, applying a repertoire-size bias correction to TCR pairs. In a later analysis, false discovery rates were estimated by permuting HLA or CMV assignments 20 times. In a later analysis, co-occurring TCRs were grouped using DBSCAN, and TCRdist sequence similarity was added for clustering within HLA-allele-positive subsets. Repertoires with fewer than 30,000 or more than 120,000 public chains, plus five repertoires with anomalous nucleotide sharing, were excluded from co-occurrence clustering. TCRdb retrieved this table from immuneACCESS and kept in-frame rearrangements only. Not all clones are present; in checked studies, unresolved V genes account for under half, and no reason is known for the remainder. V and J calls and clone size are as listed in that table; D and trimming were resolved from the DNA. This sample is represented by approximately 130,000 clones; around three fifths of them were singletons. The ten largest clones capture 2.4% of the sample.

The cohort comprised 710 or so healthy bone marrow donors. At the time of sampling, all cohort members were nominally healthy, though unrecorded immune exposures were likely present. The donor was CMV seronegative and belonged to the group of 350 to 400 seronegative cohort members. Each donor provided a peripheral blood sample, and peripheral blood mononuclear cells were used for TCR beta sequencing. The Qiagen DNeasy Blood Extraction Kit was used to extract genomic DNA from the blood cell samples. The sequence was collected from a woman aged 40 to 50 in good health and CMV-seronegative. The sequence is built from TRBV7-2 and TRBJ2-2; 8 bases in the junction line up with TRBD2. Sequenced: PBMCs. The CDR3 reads CASSSPRGGRTGELFF. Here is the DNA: TGTGCCAGCAGCTCCCCTCGGGGGGGGCGGACCGGGGAGCTGTTTTTT.